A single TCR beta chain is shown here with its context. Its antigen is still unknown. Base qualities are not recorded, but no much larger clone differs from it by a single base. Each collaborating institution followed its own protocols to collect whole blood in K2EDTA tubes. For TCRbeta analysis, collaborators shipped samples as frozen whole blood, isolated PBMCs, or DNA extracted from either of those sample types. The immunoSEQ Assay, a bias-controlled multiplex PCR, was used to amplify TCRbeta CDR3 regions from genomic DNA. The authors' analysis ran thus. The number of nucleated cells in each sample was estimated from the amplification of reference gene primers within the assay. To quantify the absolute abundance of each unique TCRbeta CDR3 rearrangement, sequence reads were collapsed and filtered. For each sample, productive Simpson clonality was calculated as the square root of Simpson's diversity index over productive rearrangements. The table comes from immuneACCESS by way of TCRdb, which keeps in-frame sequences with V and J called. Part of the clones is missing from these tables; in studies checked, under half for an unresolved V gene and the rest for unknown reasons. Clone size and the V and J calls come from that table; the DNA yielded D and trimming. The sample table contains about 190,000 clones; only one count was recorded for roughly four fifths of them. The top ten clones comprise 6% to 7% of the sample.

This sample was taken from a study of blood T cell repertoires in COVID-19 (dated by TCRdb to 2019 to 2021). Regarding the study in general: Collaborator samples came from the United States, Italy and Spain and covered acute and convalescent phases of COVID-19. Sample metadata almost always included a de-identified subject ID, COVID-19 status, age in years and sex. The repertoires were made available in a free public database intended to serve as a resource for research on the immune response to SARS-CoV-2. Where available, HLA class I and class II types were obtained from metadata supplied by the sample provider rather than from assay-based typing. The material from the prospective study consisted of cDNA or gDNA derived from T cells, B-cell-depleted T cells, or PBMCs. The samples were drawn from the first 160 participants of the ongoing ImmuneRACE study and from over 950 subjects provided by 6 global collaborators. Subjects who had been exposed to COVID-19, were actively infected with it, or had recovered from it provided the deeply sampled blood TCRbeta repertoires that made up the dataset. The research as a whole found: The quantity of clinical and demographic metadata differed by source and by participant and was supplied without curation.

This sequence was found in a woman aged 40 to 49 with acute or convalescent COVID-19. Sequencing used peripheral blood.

Read as DNA, the sequence is TGTGCCACCAGAGAAGGGCGGGGTGCCCACGAGCAGTACTTC. It translates to CATREGRGAHEQYF. The V gene is TRBV28 and the J gene is TRBJ2-7; the D gene is perhaps TRBD2, on 6 matching bases. For CDR1 and CDR2, the germline V gene lists MDHEN and SYDVKM. The CDR3 contains 14 residues, cysteine and phenylalanine counted. Left in the record is the CDR3 DNA by itself, 42 bases read in frame from the first base. Cut back by 10 bases and 5 bases, the V and J ends lie 21 bases apart.